This T cell receptor (beta chain) was identified in a study of beta chain features in type 1 diabetes. Points from the study as a whole: The study found fewer insertions and more deletions at VDJ junctions in type 1 diabetes patients.

Every isolated RNA sample was fully reverse transcribed, so sequencing captured expressed TCRB transcripts. This table comes from immunoSEQ multiplex PCR, and its TCRdb copy is limited to in-frame clones, with some not included. The data show more than 150,000 clones, over 8.5% seen once. Notes on this clone: Its antigen remains unknown. The sample has other DNA sequences that encode this CDR3 too.

The CDR3 extends over 11 amino acids. Germline assignment: CDR1 DFQATT and CDR2 SNEGSKA (reference sequence). V was clipped by 0 bases and J by 7 bases, with 4 bases between them. Sequenced sample: central memory CD4+ T cells from blood. This chain connects TRBV20-1 to TRBJ2-1; D unclear. This clonotype was obtained from a man younger than 30 in good health. The CDR3 here is CSARDPNEQFF. CDR3 coding DNA: TGCAGTGCTAGAGATCCGAATGAGCAGTTCTTC.